What follows are 12 T cell receptor beta chains derived from one specimen sequenced in a study of cytomegalovirus exposure and HLA in healthy donors. 13 Jbeta primers and 60 Vbeta primers were used for the PCR. Produced via immunoSEQ multiplex PCR; TCRdb's table is partial and in-frame only. The sample comprises fewer than 90,000 clones, roughly three quarters of which are singletons, and more than 1.3% rests with the top ten. The sample was PBMCs. The origin of the receptors is a male donor in good health and CMV-seronegative.

The V and J genes are TRBV2 and TRBJ2-7; possible D gene TRBD1, 6 bases. V lost 4 bases and J 6 bases, leaving 10 bases between the germline ends. CDR1 is SNHLY, CDR2 FYNNEI, per germline. The CDR3 covers 12 residues. This CDR3 is CASSVGQSEQYF. In DNA form, the CDR3 reads TGTGCCAGCAGTGTCGGACAGTCCGAGCAGTACTTC.

The chain links TRBV7-9 to TRBJ1-1; D ambiguous. V was clipped by 3 bases and J by 1 base, with 12 bases between them. The CDR3 is 15 amino acids. Germline values: CDR1 SEHNR, CDR2 FQNEAQ (reference sequence). CDR3 sequence (DNA): TGTGCCAGCAGCTTTATCTGGAGTGCGAACACTGAAGCTTTCTTT. It specifies CASSFIWSANTEAFF. The whole variable domain, filled in from reference TRBV7-9 and TRBJ1-1, reads DTGVSQNPRHKITKRGQNVTFRCDPISEHNRLYWYRQTLGQGPEFLTYFQNEAQLEKSRLLSDRFSAERPKGSFSTLEIQRTEQGDSAMYLCASSFIWSANTEAFFGQGTRLTVV.

The chain links TRBV12-5 to TRBJ1-1, with 9 positions matching TRBD1. Germline loops: CDR1 LGHNT, CDR2 FRNRAP. CDR3 size: 17 residues. Losses at the gene ends were 2 bases for V and 1 base for J; bases not matched to a gene: 8. The CDR3 coding sequence is TGTGCTAGTGGTTTGTCCTGGGGACAGGGCCCGAACACTGAAGCTTTCTTT. It codes for CASGLSWGQGPNTEAFF. Supplemented by reference TRBV12-5 and TRBJ1-1, the full variable domain reads DARVTQTPRHKVTEMGQEVTMRCQPILGHNTVFWYRQTMMQGLELLAYFRNRAPLDDSGMPKDRFSAEMPDATLATLKIQPSEPRDSAVYFCASGLSWGQGPNTEAFFGQGTRLTVV.

The V and J genes are TRBV27 and TRBJ2-5; possible D gene TRBD2, 6 bases. The closer fit of TRBJ2-7 to the DNA end suggests the J call may be wrong. The CDR3 runs to 16 residues. Looked up from germline, CDR1 is MNHEY and CDR2 is SMNVEV (reference sequence). The CDR3 region has the DNA TGTGCCAGCAGTTTAAAATTAACGGGAGTGGCCTACGAGCAGTACTTC. Protein product: CASSLKLTGVAYEQYF.

The chain uses TRBV11-2 and TRBJ1-5; tentatively, D is TRBD1 (6 bases). CDR1 is SGHAT, CDR2 FQNNGV, per germline. Trimming took off 5 bases at V and 3 bases at J, with 14 bases between the two ends. The CDR3 totals 15 residues. The CDR3 bases are TGTGCCAGCAGCCCCATTACAGGGAACAATCAGCCCCAGCATTTT. It is translated as CASSPITGNNQPQHF.

The chain joins TRBV27 to TRBJ2-1; tentative D call: TRBD2 (5 bases). With 2 bases removed from V and 5 bases from J, the gap between germline ends came to 19 bases. The CDR3 loop spans 17 amino acids. Germline CDR1 reads MNHEY; CDR2 reads SMNVEV (reference sequence). CDR3 loop: CASSLNGFGVFDNEQFF. CDR3 coding DNA: TGTGCCAGCAGTTTAAACGGGTTCGGGGTATTTGACAATGAGCAGTTCTTC.

V gene TRBV5-1 combines with J gene TRBJ2-3; 8 nucleotides agree with TRBD1. This CDR3 has 16 amino acids. V shed 4 bases, J shed 4 bases, and the junction held 11 bases outside the gene matches. Germline V lookup: CDR1 SGHRS, CDR2 YFSETQ. CDR3 in amino acids: CASSPPTGGSADTQYF. For the CDR3, the DNA is TGCGCCAGCAGCCCCCCAACAGGGGGAAGCGCAGATACGCAGTATTTT.

The chain uses TRBV7-9 and TRBJ2-7, with a weak D call TRBD2 (6 bases). Trimming shortened V by 5 bases and J by 7 bases, and 12 bases separated the two germline ends. CDR3 length equals 12 residues. Germline lookup yields CDR1 SEHNR and CDR2 FQNEAQ (reference sequence). The CDR3 protein is CASSPEGTEQYF. CDR3 sequence (DNA): TGTGCCAGCAGCCCAGAGGGGACTGAGCAGTACTTC.

This clone was observed a handful of times. This chain joins TRBV28 and TRBJ2-7; 7 bases are shared with TRBD2. The ends lost 3 bases at V and 1 base at J; junction bases unmatched: 15. This CDR3 is 18 amino acids long. Germline V lookup: CDR1 MDHEN, CDR2 SYDVKM. In DNA, the CDR3 is TGTGCCAGCAGTTTCCCCATGACGGGGGGTTATATATCCTACGAGCAGTACTTC. It specifies CASSFPMTGGYISYEQYF. Drawing the rest from reference TRBV28 and TRBJ2-7, the complete variable domain is DVKVTQSSRYLVKRTGEKVFLECVQDMDHENMFWYRQDPGLGLRLIYFSYDVKMKEKGDIPEGYSVSREKKERFSLILESASTNQTSMYLCASSFPMTGGYISYEQYFGPGTRLTVT.

The rearrangement uses TRBV5-6 and TRBJ2-2; 7 bases line up with TRBD2. The germline CDR1 and CDR2 sequences are SGHDT and YYEEEE. This CDR3 region has 16 residues. V gave up 2 bases and J gave up 2 bases; unmatched junction bases: 6. CDR3 region: CASSFWGTINTGELFF. CDR3 in DNA: TGTGCCAGCAGCTTTTGGGGGACTATCAACACCGGGGAGCTGTTTTTT.

The chain has TRBV19 and TRBJ1-1, with D perhaps matching TRBD1 (5 bases). Germline CDR1 is LNHDA and CDR2 is SQIVND (reference sequence). V lost 7 bases and J 3 bases, leaving 18 bases between the germline ends. The CDR3 loop spans 15 amino acids. The CDR3 sequence is CASNRDSRVDTEAFF. The CDR3 DNA follows: TGTGCCAGTAACCGGGACTCACGGGTAGACACTGAAGCTTTCTTT.

The chain uses TRBV7-9 and TRBJ2-6; a weak D match, TRBD1 (5 bases). With 4 bases removed from V and 4 bases from J, the gap between germline ends came to 11 bases. Germline V lookup: CDR1 SEHNR, CDR2 FQNEAQ (reference sequence). The CDR3 sequence is 15 residues long. The CDR3 protein is CASSSRARGANVLTF. The CDR3 DNA reads TGTGCCAGCAGCTCCAGGGCGAGGGGGGCCAACGTCCTGACTTTC.